The subject of this entry is one T cell receptor beta chain. Antigen unknown. With 4 bases removed from V and 4 bases from J, the gap between germline ends came to 16 bases. The germline V gene encodes CDR1 MNHEY and CDR2 SMNVEV (reference sequence). This CDR3 has 15 residues. All donors were healthy HIV-negative adults lacking recent acute infections or vaccinations. This record belongs to a study of shared clonotypes between healthy human individuals. Regarding the study as a whole: Collection of samples was limited to blood; tissue repertoires likely differ.

The authors split each subset's genomic DNA evenly across several immunoSEQ plates. Sequenced by immunoSEQ multiplex PCR; TCRdb stores in-frame clones only, minus some. The sample lists roughly 490,000 clones; 79% were seen once. This TCR derives from a woman in her forties in good health. Some clones in this sample may be carry-over from other donors' samples. Source material: PBMCs. The chain couples TRBV27 to TRBJ1-2; D might be TRBD1 (5 bases). CDR3 in DNA: TGTGCCAGCAGTTCCTGGGGGAAGTCTGGCTATGGCTACACCTTC. The encoded protein is CASSSWGKSGYGYTF.